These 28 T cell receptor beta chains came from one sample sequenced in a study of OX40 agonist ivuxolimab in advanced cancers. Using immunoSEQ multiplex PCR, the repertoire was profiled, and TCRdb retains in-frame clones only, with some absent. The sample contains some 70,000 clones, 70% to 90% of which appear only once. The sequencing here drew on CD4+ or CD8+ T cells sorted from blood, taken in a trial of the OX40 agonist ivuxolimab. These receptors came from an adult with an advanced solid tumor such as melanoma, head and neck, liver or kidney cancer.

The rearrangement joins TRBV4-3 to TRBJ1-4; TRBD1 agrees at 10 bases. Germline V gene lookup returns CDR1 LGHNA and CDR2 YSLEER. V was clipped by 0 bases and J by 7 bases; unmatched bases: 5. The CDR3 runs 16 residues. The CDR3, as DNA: TGCGCCAGCAGCCAAGAGTGGGGACAGGGGTTTGAAAAACTGTTTTTT. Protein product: CASSQEWGQGFEKLFF.

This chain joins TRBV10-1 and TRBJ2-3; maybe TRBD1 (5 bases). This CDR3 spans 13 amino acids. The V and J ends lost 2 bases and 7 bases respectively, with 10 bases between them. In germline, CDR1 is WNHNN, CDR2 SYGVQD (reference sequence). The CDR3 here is CASSEQDSYTQYF. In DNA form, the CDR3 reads TGCGCCAGCAGTGAGCAAGACAGCTATACGCAGTATTTT.

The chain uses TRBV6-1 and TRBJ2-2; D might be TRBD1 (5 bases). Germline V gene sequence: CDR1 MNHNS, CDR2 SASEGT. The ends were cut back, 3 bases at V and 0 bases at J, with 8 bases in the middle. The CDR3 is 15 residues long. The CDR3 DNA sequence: TGTGCCAGCAGTGAGCACAGGCCGAACACCGGGGAGCTGTTTTTT. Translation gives CASSEHRPNTGELFF.

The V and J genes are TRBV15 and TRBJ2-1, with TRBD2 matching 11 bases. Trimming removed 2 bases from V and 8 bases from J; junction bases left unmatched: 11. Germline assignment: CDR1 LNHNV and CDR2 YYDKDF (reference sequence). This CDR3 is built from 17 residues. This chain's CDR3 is CATSRLPLSGRADEQFF. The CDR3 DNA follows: TGTGCCACCAGCAGATTACCCCTTAGCGGGAGGGCGGATGAGCAGTTCTTC.

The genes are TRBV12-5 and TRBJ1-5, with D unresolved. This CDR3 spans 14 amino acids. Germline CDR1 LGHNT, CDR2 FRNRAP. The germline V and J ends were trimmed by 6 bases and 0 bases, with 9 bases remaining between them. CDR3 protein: CASGPDTSNQPQHF. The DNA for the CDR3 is TGTGCTAGTGGACCTGACACTAGCAATCAGCCCCAGCATTTT.

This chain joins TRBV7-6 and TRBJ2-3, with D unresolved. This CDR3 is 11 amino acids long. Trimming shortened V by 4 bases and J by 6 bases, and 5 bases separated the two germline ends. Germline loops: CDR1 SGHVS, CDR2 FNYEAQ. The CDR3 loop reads CASSSEDTQYF. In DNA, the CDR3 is TGTGCCAGCAGCTCGGAGGATACGCAGTATTTT.

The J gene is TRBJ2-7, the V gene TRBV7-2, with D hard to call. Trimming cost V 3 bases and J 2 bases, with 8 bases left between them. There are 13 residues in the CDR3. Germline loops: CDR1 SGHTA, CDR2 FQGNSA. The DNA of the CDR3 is TGTGCCAGCAGCTTCGCTTTCACCTACGAGCAGTACTTC. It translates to CASSFAFTYEQYF.

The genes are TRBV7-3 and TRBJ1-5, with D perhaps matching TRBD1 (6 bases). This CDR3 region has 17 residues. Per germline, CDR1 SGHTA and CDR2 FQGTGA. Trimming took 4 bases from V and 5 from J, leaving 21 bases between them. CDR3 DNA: TGTGCCAGCAGCTCTAAAGCCCGGGACAAGTACTATCAGCCCCAGCATTTT. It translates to CASSSKARDKYYQPQHF.

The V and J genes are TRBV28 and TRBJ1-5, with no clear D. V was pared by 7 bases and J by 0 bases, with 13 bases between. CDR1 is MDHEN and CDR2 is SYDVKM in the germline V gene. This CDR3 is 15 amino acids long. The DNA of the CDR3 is TGTGCCAGCACCCAGGTGGGTGTTAGCAATCAGCCCCAGCATTTT. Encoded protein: CASTQVGVSNQPQHF. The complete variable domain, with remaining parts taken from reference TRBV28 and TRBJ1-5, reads DVKVTQSSRYLVKRTGEKVFLECVQDMDHENMFWYRQDPGLGLRLIYFSYDVKMKEKGDIPEGYSVSREKKERFSLILESASTNQTSMYLCASTQVGVSNQPQHFGDGTRLSIL.

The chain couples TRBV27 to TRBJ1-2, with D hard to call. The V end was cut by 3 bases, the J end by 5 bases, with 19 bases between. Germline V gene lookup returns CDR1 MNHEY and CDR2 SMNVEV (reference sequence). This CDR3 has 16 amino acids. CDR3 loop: CASSFGQPLSRYGYTF. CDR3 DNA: TGTGCCAGCAGTTTTGGGCAGCCCCTCAGTCGGTATGGCTACACCTTC.

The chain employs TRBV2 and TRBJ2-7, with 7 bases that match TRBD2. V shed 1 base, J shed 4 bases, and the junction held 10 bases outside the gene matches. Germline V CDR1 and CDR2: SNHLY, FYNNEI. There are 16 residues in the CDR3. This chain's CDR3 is CASSEGSPGTIYEQYF. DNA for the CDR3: TGTGCCAGCAGTGAAGGGTCTCCGGGGACTATTTACGAGCAGTACTTC.

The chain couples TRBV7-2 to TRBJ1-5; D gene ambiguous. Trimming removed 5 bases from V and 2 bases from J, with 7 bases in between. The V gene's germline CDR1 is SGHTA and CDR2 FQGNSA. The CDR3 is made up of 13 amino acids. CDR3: CASSLQRNQPQHF. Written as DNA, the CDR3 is TGTGCCAGCAGCCTACAGCGCAATCAGCCCCAGCATTTT.

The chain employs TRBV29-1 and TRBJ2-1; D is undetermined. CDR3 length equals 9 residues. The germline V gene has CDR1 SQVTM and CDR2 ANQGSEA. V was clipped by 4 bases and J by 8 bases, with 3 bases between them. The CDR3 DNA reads TGCAGCGTTGGGGATGAGCAGTTCTTC. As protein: CSVGDEQFF.

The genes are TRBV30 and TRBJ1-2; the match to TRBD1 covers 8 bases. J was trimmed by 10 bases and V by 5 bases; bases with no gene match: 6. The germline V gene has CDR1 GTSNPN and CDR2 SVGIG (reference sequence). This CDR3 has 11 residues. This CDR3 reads CAWETGATYTF. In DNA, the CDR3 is TGTGCCTGGGAGACAGGGGCAACCTACACCTTC.

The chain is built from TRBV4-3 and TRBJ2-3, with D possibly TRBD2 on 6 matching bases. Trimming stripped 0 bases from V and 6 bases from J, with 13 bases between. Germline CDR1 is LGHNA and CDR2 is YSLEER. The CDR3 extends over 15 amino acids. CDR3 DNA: TGCGCCAGCAGCCAAGAGGGAAGGGCGGGGGATACGCAGTATTTT. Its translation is CASSQEGRAGDTQYF.

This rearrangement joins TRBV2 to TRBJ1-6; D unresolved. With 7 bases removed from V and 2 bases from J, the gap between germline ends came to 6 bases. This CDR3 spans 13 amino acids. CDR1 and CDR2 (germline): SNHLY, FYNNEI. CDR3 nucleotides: TGTGCCAGCACGGTAACCTATAATTCACCCCTCCACTTT. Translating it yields CASTVTYNSPLHF.

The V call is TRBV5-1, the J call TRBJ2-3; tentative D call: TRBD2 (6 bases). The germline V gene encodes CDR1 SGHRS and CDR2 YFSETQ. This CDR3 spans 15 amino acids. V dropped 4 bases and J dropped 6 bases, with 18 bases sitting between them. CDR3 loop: CASSPPAGGGDTQYF. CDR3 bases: TGCGCCAGCAGCCCCCCCGCCGGGGGTGGGGATACGCAGTATTTT.

This chain's CDR3 is CASSLGTASSYEQYF. CDR3 sequence (DNA): TGTGCCAGCAGCTTAGGGACAGCTAGCTCCTACGAGCAGTACTTC. The chain employs TRBV7-9 and TRBJ2-7; tentative D call: TRBD1 (6 bases). CDR3 size: 15 residues. Deletions cut 1 base from V and 0 bases from J, with 10 bases between. Germline lookup yields CDR1 SEHNR and CDR2 FQNEAQ (reference sequence).

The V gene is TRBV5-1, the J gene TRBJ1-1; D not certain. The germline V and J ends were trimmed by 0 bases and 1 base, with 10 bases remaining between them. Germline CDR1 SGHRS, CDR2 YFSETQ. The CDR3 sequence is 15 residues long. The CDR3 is CASSLARHPNTEAFF. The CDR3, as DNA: TGCGCCAGCAGCTTGGCCCGACACCCGAACACTGAAGCTTTCTTT. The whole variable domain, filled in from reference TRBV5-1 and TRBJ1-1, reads KAGVTQTPRYLIKTRGQQVTLSCSPISGHRSVSWYQQTPGQGLQFLFEYFSETQRNKGNFPGRFSGRQFSNSRSEMNVSTLELGDSALYLCASSLARHPNTEAFFGQGTRLTVV.

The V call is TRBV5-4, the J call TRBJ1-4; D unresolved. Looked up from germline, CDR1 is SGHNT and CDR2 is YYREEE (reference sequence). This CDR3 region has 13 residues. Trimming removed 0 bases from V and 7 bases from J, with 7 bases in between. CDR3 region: CASSLGGGEKLFF. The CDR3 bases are TGTGCCAGCAGCTTGGGTGGAGGTGAAAAACTGTTTTTT.

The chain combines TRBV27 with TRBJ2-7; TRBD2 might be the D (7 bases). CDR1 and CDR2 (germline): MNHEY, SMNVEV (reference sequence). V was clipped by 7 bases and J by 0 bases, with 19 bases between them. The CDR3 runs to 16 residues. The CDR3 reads CASKGEGSPVSYEQYF. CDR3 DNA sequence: TGTGCCAGCAAGGGGGAGGGAAGTCCGGTCTCCTACGAGCAGTACTTC.

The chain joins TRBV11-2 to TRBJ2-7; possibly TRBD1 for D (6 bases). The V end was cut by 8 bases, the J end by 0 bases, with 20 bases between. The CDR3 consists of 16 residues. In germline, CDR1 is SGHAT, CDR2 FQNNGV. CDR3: CASHEGRNRASYEQYF. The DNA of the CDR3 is TGTGCCAGCCACGAGGGCCGGAACAGGGCCTCCTACGAGCAGTACTTC.

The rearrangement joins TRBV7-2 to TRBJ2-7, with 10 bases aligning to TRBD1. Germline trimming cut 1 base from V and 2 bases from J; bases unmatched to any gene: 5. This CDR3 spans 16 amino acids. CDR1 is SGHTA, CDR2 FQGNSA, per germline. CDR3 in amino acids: CASSLDGTGEPYEQYF. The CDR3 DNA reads TGTGCCAGCAGCTTAGATGGGACAGGGGAGCCCTACGAGCAGTACTTC.

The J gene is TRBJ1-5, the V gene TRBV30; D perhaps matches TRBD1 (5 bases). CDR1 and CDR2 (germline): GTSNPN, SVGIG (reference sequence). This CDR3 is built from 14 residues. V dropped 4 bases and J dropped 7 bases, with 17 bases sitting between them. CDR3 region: CAWNSQGSGQPQHF. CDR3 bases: TGTGCCTGGAATTCGCAGGGAAGTGGGCAGCCCCAGCATTTT.

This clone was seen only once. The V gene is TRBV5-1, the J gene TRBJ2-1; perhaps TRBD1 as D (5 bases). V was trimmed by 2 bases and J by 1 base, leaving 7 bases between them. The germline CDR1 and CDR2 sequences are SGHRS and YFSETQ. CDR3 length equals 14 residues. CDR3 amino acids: CASSFPGSYNEQFF. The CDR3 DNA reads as TGCGCCAGCAGCTTCCCAGGGTCCTACAATGAGCAGTTCTTC.

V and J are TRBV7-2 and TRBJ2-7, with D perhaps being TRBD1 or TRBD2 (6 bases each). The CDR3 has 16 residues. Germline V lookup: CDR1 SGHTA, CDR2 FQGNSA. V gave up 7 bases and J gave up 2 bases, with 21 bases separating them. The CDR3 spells CASISTPSGATYEQYF. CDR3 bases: TGTGCCAGCATTTCGACTCCCTCGGGGGCAACCTACGAGCAGTACTTC. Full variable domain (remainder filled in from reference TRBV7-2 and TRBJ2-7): GAGVSQSPSNKVTEKGKDVELRCDPISGHTALYWYRQSLGQGLEFLIYFQGNSAPDKSGLPSDRFSAERTGGSVSTLTIQRTQQEDSAVYLCASISTPSGATYEQYFGPGTRLTVT.

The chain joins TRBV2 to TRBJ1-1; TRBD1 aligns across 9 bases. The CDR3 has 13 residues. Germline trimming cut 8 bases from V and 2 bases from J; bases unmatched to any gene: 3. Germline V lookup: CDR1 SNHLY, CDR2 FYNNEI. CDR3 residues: CASGDRVNTEAFF. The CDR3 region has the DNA TGTGCCAGCGGGGACAGGGTTAACACTGAAGCTTTCTTT. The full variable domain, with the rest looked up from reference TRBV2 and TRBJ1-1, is EPEVTQTPSHQVTQMGQEVILRCVPISNHLYFYWYRQILGQKVEFLVSFYNNEISEKSEIFDDQFSVERPDGSNFTLKIRSTKLEDSAMYFCASGDRVNTEAFFGQGTRLTVV.

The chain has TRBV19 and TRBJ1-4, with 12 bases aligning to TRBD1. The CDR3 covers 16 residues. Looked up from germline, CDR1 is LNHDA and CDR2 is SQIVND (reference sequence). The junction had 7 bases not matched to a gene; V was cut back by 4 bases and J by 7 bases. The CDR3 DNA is TGTGCCAGTAGTAATCCCGGGACAGGGGGCTTTGAAAAACTGTTTTTT. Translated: CASSNPGTGGFEKLFF.